The entry that follows covers one TCR beta chain sequence. What it binds is unknown. These data are taken from a study of cytomegalovirus exposure and HLA in healthy donors. There are 20 residues in the CDR3. The J segment lost 4 bases and the V segment lost 1 base, leaving 13 bases of the junction unmatched. Germline CDR1 MGHRA, CDR2 YSYEKL. The study's findings and limits: It was shown in a later analysis that HLA-associated TCR beta chains were more clonally expanded than other, equally common chains. TRBV6-2, TRBV6-3 and other indistinguishable V segments were excluded.

PCR amplification relied on 60 Vbeta primers (plus 13 Jbeta primers). Authors' analysis steps: Among the unique TCR beta chains that a later analysis counted, about 81 million in all, 10 million to 13 million were shared. Assay: immunoSEQ multiplex PCR; the TCRdb copy retains only in-frame clones and omits some. The V and J calls and the clone size are those of that table, but D and trimming were determined from the DNA. Among 120,000 to 150,000 clones listed, over 75% were seen once. Material for sequencing was PBMCs. The V and J genes are TRBV4-1 and TRBJ2-7; 16 positions match TRBD2. The sequence was collected from a woman in her thirties in good health and CMV-seronegative. The CDR3 DNA is TGCGCCAGCAGCCAAGCCGACGGGACTAGCGGGGGGGCCATGTCTTACGAGCAGTACTTC. It encodes CASSQADGTSGGAMSYEQYF.